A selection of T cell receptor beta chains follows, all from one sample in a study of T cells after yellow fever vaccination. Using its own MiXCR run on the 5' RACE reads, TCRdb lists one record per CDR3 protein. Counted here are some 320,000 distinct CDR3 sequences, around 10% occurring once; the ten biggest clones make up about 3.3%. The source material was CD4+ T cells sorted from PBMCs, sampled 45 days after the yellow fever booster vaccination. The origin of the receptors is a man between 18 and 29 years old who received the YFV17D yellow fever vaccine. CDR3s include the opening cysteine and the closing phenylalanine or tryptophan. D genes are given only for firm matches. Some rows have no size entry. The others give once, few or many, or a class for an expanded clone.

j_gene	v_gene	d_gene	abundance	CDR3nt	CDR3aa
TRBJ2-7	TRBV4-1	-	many	TGCGCCAGCAGCCAAGGGTTGCGGGGCTACGAGCAGTACTTC	CASSQGLRGYEQYF
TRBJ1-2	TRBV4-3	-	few	TGCGCCAGCAGCCAAGAAGAGGGGTCCCTTATCTATGGCTACACCTTC	CASSQEEGSLIYGYTF
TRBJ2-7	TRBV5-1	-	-	TGCGCCAGCAGCTTGGTCTCTCAGGGGTCTTACGAGCAGTACTTC	CASSLVSQGSYEQYF
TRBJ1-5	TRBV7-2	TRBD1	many	TGTGCCAGCAGCTTGGGGACAGGGAATCAGCCCCAGCATTTT	CASSLGTGNQPQHF
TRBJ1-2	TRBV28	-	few	TGTGCCAGCAGTTTTGGGGGCTGGGTTGGCTACACCTTC	CASSFGGWVGYTF
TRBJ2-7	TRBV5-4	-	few	TGTGCCAGCAGTCTGGGGCTCAGGGGTTTCTCCTACGAGCAGTACTTC	CASSLGLRGFSYEQYF
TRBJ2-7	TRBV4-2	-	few	TGTGCCAGCAGCCAAGATTCGGGGAGCGAGCAGTACTTC	CASSQDSGSEQYF
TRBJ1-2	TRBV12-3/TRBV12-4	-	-	TGTGCCAGCAGTTTAGCGGCCCCACTCTATGGCTACACCTTC	CASSLAAPLYGYTF
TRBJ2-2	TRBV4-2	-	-	TGTGCCAGCAGCGGGGTGGCGGGCGGGGAGCTGTTTTTT	CASSGVAGGELFF
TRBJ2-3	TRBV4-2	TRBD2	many	TGTGCCAGCAGCCCAGGCTTTATGAGCGGGGACACAGATACGCAGTATTTT	CASSPGFMSGDTDTQYF
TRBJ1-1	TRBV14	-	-	TGTGCCAGCAGCCAGCAACACTTGAACACTGAAGCTTTCTTT	CASSQQHLNTEAFF
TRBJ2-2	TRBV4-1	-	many	TGCGCCAGCAGCCAAGATAGGAAAGCGAACACCGGGGAGCTGTTTTTT	CASSQDRKANTGELFF
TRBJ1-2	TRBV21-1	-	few	TGTGCCACAAGAATCCGCGGGCCCTTC	CATRIRGPF
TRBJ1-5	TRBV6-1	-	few	TGTGCCAGCAAGTTCCAGGGGACCCCTTATAGCAATCAGCCCCAGCATTTT	CASKFQGTPYSNQPQHF
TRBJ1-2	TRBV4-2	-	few	TGTGCCAGCAGCCAAGATAGGGGCCCCTATGGCTACACCTTC	CASSQDRGPYGYTF
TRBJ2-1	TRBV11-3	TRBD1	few	TGTGCCAGCAGCATACAGGGGGATGAGCAGTTCTTC	CASSIQGDEQFF
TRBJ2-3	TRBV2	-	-	TGTGCCAGCAGGGGTACTGCTGGGCGCACAGATACGCAGTATTTT	CASRGTAGRTDTQYF
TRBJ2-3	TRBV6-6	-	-	TGTGCCAGCAGTTACCCTTTTGCCAGCACAGATACGCAGTATTTT	CASSYPFASTDTQYF
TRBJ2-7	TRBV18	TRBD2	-	TGTGCCAGCTCACCGTTTGGGGGGGGTGGCTCCTACGAGCAGTACTTC	CASSPFGGGGSYEQYF
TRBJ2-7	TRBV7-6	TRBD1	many	TGTGCCAGCAGCTTAAATGAGGGGGCCGGTTACGAGCAGTACTTC	CASSLNEGAGYEQYF
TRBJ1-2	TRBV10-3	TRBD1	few	TGTGCCATCAGTCGTAGACAGGGGGCCGGCTACACCTTC	CAISRRQGAGYTF
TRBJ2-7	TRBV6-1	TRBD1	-	TGTGCCAGCAGTAAATACGCCACCGGGACAGGGAGTGTCTACGAGCAGTACTTC	CASSKYATGTGSVYEQYF
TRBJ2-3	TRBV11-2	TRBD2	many	TGTGCCAGCAGCCCAAGCGGGGGTGCAGATACGCAGTATTTT	CASSPSGGADTQYF
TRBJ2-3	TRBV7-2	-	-	TGTGCCAGCGAATTACAGGGCGCAGATACGCAGTATTTT	CASELQGADTQYF
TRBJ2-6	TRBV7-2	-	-	TGTGCCAGCAGCTGGGTCGCTGGCGGGGCCAACGTCCTGACTTTC	CASSWVAGGANVLTF
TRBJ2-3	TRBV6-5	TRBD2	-	TGTGCCAGCAGCCGCAGCGGGCTAGCGGGAAACACAGATACGCAGTATTTT	CASSRSGLAGNTDTQYF
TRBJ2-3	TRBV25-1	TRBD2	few	TGTGCCAGCAGTCCCCAGCGGGGGGGTTATACGCAGTATTTT	CASSPQRGGYTQYF
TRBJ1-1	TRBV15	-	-	TGTGCCACCAGCAGAGCAGGAAGGGGGACTGAAGCTTTCTTT	CATSRAGRGTEAFF
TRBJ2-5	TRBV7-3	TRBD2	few	TGTGCCAGCAGCGCCGGGGGGTGGGAGACCCAGTACTTC	CASSAGGWETQYF
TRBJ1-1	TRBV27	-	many	TGTGCCAGCAGTCTAAAGGGCCCACCCCGGGTCCATTTT	CASSLKGPPRVHF
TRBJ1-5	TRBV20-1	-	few	TGCAGTGCTAGTGGGGAGAGCAATCAGCCCCAGCATTTT	CSASGESNQPQHF
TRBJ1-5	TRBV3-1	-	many	TGTGCCAGCAGCCAAGATTACAGCAATCAGCCCCAGCATTTT	CASSQDYSNQPQHF
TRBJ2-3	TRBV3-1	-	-	TGTGCCAGCAGCCAAGATACCACGGGCACGCAGTATTTT	CASSQDTTGTQYF
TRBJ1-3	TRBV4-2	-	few	TGTGCCAGCAGCCAAGAGGTCACCGGGGTTAGTCGGAACACCATATATTTT	CASSQEVTGVSRNTIYF
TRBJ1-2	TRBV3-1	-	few	TGTGCCAGCAGGGAGTCGGGGGGCTATGGCTACACCTTC	CASRESGGYGYTF
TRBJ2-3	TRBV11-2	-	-	TGTGCCAGCAGCTTAATTACAGGGGAGGCAGATACGCAGTATTTT	CASSLITGEADTQYF
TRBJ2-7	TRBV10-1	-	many	TGCGCCAGCAGTGACCAGGGGTCATCTGAGCAGTACTTC	CASSDQGSSEQYF
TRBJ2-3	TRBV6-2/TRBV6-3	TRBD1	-	TGTGCCAGCAGTTATCCGGGACAGTACACAGATACGCAGTATTTT	CASSYPGQYTDTQYF
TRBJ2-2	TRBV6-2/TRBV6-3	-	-	TGTGCCAGCAGTTACTCGCCGGGACTGGGCGGGGAGCTGTTTTTT	CASSYSPGLGGELFF
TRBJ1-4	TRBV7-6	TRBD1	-	TGTGCCAGCAGCTTAGAGCTTTCGGACAGGGGAGGAGAAAAACTGTTTTTT	CASSLELSDRGGEKLFF
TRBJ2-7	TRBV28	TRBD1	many	TGTGCCAGCAGGCGGGACAGGCGTTACGAGCAGTACTTC	CASRRDRRYEQYF
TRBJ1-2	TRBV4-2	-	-	TGTGCCAGCAGCCAAGATCAGGCAGCGAACTATGGCTACACCTTC	CASSQDQAANYGYTF
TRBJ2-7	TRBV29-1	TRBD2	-	TGCAGCGTTGATCGGGCGGGGGACGAGCAGTACTTC	CSVDRAGDEQYF
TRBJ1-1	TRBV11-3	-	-	TGTGCCAGCAGCCAATCGTTAGACACTGAAGCTTTCTTT	CASSQSLDTEAFF
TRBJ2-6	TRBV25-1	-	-	TGTGCCAGCACATCCGACCCTGGGGCCAACGTCCTGACTTTC	CASTSDPGANVLTF
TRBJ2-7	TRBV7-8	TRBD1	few	TGTGCCAGCAGCTTACAGGGACAGGGGGCCTCCTACGAGCAGTACTTC	CASSLQGQGASYEQYF
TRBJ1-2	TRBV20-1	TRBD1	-	TGCAGTGCTAGACGAAGGACAGGGAACGGCTACACCTTC	CSARRRTGNGYTF
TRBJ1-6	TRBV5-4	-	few	TGTGCCAGCAGCCCTGGGGGGAAGATTGGTTCACCCCTCCACTTT	CASSPGGKIGSPLHF
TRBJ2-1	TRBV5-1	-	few	TGCGCCAGCAGCTTGCGGGGCGGCGAATACAATGAGCAGTTCTTC	CASSLRGGEYNEQFF
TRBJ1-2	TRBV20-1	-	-	TGCAGGGAGCACAGGGAGTCCTGCGGTGGCTACACCTTC	CREHRESCGGYTF
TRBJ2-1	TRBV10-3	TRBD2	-	TGTGCCATCAAGGGTGGGAGGGACAATGAGCAGTTCTTC	CAIKGGRDNEQFF
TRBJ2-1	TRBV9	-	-	TGTGCCAGCAGCGAGGGGGGCGCATTGGGCAATGAGCAGTTCTTC	CASSEGGALGNEQFF
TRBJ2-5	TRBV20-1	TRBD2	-	TGCAGTGCTAGGGCGCTAGCGGGGGGTCAAGAGACCCAGTACTTC	CSARALAGGQETQYF
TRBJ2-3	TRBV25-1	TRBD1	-	TGTGCCAGCAGTGACGGACAGGGGGCCACAGATACGCAGTATTTT	CASSDGQGATDTQYF
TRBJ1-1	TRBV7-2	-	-	TGTGCCACCACTCGGGCCCGCAGTGAAGCTTTCTTT	CATTRARSEAFF
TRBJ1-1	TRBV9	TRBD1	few	TGTGCCAGCAGCGTAGGAGCAGGGGGGAAGAACACTGAAGCTTTCTTT	CASSVGAGGKNTEAFF
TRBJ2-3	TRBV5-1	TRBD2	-	TGCGCCAGCAGACAAACCCTCCTAGCGGGGTACACAGATACGCAGTATTTT	CASRQTLLAGYTDTQYF
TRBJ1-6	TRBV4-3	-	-	TGCGCCAGCAGCCAAGTGCTTGGTTCACCCCTCCACTTT	CASSQVLGSPLHF
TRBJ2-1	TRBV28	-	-	TGTGCCAGCAGGTTAGCGGACAATGAGCAGTTCTTC	CASRLADNEQFF
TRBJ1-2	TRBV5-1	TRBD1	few	TGCGCCAGCAGCCAAGCAGGGGGGCCGGGCTATGGCTACACCTTC	CASSQAGGPGYGYTF